This T cell receptor beta chain derives from a study of HIV-infected patients and healthy controls. This clonotype showed up many times. CDR1 and CDR2 from the germline V gene are SGHDT and YYEEEE. Trimming shortened V by 0 bases and J by 4 bases, and 20 bases separated the two germline ends. This CDR3 is 18 amino acids long. Each CDR3 protein gets one entry after TCRdb re-called the 5' RACE reads with MiXCR. The table lists 15,000 to 20,000 distinct CDR3 sequences, around a fifth of them singletons. The specimen sequenced was CD8+ T cells from blood. The V gene is TRBV5-6, the J gene TRBJ2-4; D tentatively fits TRBD1 or TRBD2 (6 bases each). The receptor's source is a human donor in good health. CDR3 protein: CASSLGPTGAEGKNIQYF. The CDR3 nucleotides read TGTGCCAGCAGCTTGGGACCCACGGGGGCGGAGGGAAAAAACATTCAGTACTTC.